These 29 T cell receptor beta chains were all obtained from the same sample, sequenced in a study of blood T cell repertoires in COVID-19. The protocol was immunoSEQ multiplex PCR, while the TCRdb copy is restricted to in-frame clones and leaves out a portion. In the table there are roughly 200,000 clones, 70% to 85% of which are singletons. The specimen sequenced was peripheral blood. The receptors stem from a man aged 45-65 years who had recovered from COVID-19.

The chain's CDR3 is CATSRLAGGPQFF. DNA for the CDR3: TGTGCCACCAGTAGGCTAGCGGGAGGGCCGCAGTTCTTC. The V and J genes are TRBV24-1 and TRBJ2-1, with TRBD2 identical over 12 bases. Trimming at V came to 6 bases and at J to 12 bases, leaving 5 bases not matched to a gene. This CDR3 has 13 amino acids. CDR1 and CDR2 (germline): KGHDR, SFDVKD.

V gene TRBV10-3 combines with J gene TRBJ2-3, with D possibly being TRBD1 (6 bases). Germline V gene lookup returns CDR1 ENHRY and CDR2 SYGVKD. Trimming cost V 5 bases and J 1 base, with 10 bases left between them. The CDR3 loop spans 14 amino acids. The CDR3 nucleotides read TGTGCCATCAGTACACAGGGCGGCACAGATACGCAGTATTTT. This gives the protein CAISTQGGTDTQYF.

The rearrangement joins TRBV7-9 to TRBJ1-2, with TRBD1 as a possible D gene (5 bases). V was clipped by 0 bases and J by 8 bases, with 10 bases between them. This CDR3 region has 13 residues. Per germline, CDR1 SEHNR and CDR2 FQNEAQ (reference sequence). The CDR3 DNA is TGTGCCAGCAGCTTAGCAGGCAGGGTCGGCTACACCTTC. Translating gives CASSLAGRVGYTF.

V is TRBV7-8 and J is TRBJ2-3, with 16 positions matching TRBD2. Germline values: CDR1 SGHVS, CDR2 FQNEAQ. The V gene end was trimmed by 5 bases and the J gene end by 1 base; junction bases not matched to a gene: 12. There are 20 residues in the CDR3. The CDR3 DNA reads TGTGCCAGCAGCCGTTCCGGGACTAGCGGGAGGGCCGTTGGCACAGATACGCAGTATTTT. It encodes CASSRSGTSGRAVGTDTQYF.

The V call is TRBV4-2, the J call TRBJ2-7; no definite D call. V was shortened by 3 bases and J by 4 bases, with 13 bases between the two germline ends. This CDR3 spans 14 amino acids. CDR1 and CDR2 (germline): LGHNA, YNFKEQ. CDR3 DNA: TGTGCCAGCAGCCAGAGTCCGTTAATTTACGAGCAGTACTTC. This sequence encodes CASSQSPLIYEQYF.

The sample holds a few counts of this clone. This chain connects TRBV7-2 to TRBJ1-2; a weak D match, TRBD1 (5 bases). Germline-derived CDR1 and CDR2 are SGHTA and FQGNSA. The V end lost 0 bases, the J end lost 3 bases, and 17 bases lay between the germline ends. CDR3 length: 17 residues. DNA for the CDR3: TGTGCCAGCAGCTTAGCGGGACTGCTCGAGGTTCACTATGGCTACACCTTC. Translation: CASSLAGLLEVHYGYTF.

The chain's CDR3 is CAISSTENTEAFF. Here the CDR3 DNA reads TGTGCCATCAGCTCGACAGAGAACACTGAAGCTTTCTTT. The V and J genes are TRBV10-3 and TRBJ1-1; D possibly corresponds to TRBD1 (5 bases). Germline-derived CDR1 and CDR2 are ENHRY and SYGVKD. This CDR3 has 13 amino acids. Deletions cut 6 bases from V and 1 base from J, with 9 bases between.

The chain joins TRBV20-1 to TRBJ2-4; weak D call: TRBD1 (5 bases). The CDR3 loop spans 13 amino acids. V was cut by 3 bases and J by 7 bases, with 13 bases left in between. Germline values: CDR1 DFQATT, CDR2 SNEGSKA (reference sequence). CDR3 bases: TGCAGTGCTAGTGACCAAGACAGCAACATTCAGTACTTC. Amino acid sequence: CSASDQDSNIQYF.

In nucleotides, the CDR3 is TGTGCCAGCAGCCGAGGACAGGGGAACTACAATGAGCAGTTCTTC. This sequence encodes CASSRGQGNYNEQFF. This rearrangement joins TRBV6-6 to TRBJ2-1, with 9 positions matching TRBD1. Germline V gene lookup returns CDR1 MNHNY and CDR2 SVGAGI (reference sequence). The V and J ends lost 6 bases and 3 bases, in that order; junction bases with no gene match: 6. CDR3 size: 15 residues.

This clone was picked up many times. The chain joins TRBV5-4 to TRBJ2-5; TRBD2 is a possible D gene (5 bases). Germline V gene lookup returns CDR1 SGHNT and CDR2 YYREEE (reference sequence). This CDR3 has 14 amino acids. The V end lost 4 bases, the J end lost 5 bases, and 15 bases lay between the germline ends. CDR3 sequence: CASSPGNELETQYF. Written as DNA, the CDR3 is TGTGCCAGCAGCCCGGGAAACGAGCTCGAGACCCAGTACTTC.

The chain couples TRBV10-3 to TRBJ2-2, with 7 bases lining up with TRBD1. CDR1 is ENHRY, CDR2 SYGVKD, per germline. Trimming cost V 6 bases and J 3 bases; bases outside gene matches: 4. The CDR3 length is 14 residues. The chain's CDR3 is CAISLGQDTGELFF. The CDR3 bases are TGTGCCATCAGCCTTGGACAGGACACCGGGGAGCTGTTTTTT.

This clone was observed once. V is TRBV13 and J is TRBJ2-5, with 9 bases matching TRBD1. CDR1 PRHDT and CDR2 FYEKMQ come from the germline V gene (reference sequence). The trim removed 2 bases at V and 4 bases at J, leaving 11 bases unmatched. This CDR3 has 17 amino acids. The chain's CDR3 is CASSLRAGTGFGETQYF. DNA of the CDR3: TGTGCCAGCAGCTTAAGGGCCGGGACAGGGTTTGGAGAGACCCAGTACTTC.

CDR3 protein: CASSLNGRDNEQFF. Here the CDR3 DNA reads TGCGCCAGCAGCTTGAACGGGAGGGACAATGAGCAGTTCTTC. The genes are TRBV5-1 and TRBJ2-1, with TRBD2 matching 8 bases. The length of the CDR3 is 14 residues. Germline V gene data show CDR1 as SGHRS and CDR2 as YFSETQ. Trimming cost V 1 base and J 5 bases; bases outside gene matches: 2.

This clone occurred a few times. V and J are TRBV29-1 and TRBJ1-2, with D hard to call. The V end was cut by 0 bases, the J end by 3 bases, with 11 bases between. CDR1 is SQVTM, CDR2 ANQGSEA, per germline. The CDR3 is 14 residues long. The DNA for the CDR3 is TGCAGCGTTGAAGAGACCAGGCGACACTATGGCTACACCTTC. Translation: CSVEETRRHYGYTF.

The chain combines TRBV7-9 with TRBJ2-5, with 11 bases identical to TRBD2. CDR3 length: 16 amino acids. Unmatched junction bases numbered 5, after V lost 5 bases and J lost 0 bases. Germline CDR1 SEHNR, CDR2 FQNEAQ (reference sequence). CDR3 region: CASSPRGLADQETQYF. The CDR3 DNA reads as TGTGCCAGCAGCCCACGGGGACTAGCGGACCAAGAGACCCAGTACTTC.

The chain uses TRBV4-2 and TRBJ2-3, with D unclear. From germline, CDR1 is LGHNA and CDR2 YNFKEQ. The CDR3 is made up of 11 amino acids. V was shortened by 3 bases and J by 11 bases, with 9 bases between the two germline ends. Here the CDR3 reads CASSHGSRQYF. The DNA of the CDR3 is TGTGCCAGCAGCCACGGGTCTCGGCAGTATTTT.

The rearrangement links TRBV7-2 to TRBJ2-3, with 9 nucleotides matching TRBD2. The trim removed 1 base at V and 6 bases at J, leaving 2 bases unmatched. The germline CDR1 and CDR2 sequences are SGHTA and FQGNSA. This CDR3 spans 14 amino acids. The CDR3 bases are TGTGCCAGCAGCTTAGTAGCGGGAGACGATACGCAGTATTTT. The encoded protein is CASSLVAGDDTQYF.

The CDR3 DNA follows: TGTGCCAGCTCACCCGGACTAGCGGGGTCCACCGGGGAGCTGTTTTTT. Residues: CASSPGLAGSTGELFF. The chain combines TRBV18 with TRBJ2-2; 12 nucleotides agree with TRBD2. J was trimmed by 4 bases and V by 3 bases; bases with no gene match: 3. Per germline, CDR1 KGHSH and CDR2 LQKENI. CDR3 length equals 16 residues.

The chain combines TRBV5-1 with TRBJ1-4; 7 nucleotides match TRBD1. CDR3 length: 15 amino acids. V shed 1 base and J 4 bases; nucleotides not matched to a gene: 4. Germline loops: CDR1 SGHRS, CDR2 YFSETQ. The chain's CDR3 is CASSLSQGSNEKLFF. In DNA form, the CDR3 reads TGCGCCAGCAGCTTGTCACAGGGGAGTAATGAAAAACTGTTTTTT.

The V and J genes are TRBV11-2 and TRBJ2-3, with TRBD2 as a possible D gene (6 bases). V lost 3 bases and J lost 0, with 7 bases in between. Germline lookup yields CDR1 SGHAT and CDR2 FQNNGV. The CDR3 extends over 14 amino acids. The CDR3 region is CASSFGLSTDTQYF. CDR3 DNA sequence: TGTGCCAGCAGCTTTGGACTAAGCACAGATACGCAGTATTTT.

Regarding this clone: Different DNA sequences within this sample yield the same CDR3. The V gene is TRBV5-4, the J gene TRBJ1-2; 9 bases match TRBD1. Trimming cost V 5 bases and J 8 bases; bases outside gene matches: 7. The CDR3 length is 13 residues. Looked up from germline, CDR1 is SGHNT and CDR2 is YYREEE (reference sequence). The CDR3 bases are TGTGCCAGCAGTCTACAGGGGGCGGGCGGCTACACCTTC. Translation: CASSLQGAGGYTF.

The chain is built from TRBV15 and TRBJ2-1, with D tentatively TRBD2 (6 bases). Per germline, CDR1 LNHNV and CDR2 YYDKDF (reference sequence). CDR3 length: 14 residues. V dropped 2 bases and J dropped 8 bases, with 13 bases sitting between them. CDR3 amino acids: CATSRIGGRDEQFF. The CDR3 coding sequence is TGTGCCACCAGCAGAATAGGAGGGAGAGATGAGCAGTTCTTC.

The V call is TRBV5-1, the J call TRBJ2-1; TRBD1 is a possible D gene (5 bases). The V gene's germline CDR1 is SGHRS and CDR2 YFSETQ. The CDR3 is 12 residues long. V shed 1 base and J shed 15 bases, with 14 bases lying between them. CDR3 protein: CASSLHQGIGFF. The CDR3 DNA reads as TGCGCCAGCAGCTTGCACCAGGGAATCGGGTTCTTC.

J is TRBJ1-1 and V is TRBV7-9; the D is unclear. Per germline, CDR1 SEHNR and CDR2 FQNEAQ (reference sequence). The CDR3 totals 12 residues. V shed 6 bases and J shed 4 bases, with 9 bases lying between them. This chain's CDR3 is CASSPRGTEAFF. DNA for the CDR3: TGTGCCAGCAGTCCGCGTGGCACTGAAGCTTTCTTT.

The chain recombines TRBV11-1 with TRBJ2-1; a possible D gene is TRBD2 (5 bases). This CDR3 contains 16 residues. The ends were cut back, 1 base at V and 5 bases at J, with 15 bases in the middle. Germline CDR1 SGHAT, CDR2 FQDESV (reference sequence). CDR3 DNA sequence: TGTGCCAGCAGCTTAGTTACTAGGACGGGCCACAATGAGCAGTTCTTC. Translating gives CASSLVTRTGHNEQFF.

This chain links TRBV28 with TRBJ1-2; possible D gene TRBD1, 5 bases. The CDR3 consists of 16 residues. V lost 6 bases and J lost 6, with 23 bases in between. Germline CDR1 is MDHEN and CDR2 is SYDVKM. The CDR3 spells CASRGPHQEGWDGYTF. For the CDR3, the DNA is TGTGCCAGCAGGGGGCCCCACCAGGAAGGGTGGGATGGCTACACCTTC.

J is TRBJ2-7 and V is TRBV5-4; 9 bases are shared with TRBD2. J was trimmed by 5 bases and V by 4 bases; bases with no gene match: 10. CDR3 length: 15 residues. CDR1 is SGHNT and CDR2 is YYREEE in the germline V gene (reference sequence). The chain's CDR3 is CASSLGGRGINEQYF. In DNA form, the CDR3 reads TGTGCCAGCAGCCTCGGCGGGAGGGGGATTAACGAGCAGTACTTC.

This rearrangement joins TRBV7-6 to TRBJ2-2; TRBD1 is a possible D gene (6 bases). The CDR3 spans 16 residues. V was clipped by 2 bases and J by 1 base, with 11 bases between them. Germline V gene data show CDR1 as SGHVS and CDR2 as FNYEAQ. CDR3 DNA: TGTGCCAGCAGCTTAACTCCGGGACAGAACACCGGGGAGCTGTTTTTT. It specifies CASSLTPGQNTGELFF.

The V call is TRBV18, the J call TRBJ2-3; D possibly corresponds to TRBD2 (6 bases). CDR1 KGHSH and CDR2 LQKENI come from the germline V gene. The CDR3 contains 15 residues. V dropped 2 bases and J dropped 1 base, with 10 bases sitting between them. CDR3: CASSPFWGGTDTQYF. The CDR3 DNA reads TGTGCCAGCTCACCATTCTGGGGGGGCACAGATACGCAGTATTTT. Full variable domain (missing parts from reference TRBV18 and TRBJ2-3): NAGVMQNPRHLVRRRGQEARLRCSPMKGHSHVYWYRQLPEEGLKFMVYLQKENIIDESGMPKERFSAEFPKEGPSILRIQQVVRGDSAAYFCASSPFWGGTDTQYFGPGTRLTVL.